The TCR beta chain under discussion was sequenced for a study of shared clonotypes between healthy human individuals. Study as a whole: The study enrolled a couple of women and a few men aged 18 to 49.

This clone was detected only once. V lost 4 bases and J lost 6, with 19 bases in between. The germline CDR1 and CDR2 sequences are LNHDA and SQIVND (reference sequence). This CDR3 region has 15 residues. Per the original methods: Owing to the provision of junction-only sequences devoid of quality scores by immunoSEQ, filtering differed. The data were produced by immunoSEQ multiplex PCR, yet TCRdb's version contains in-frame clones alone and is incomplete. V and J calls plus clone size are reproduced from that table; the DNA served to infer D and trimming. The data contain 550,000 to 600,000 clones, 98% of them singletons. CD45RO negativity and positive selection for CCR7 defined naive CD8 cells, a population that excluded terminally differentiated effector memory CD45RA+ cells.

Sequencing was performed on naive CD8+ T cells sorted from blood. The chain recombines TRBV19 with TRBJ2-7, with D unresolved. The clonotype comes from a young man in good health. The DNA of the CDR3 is TGTGCCAGTAGTAGCTCCGTTGTACAGACGTTCGAGCAGTACTTC. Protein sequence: CASSSSVVQTFEQYF.